This T cell receptor (beta chain) was captured by sequencing in a study of T cells after yellow fever vaccination. The 5'RACE template-switching step produced TCR cDNA and added a universal primer site and UMIs. Via MiXCR, TCRdb re-called the 5' RACE reads, giving one row per CDR3 protein. Of just under 600,000 distinct CDR3 sequences in the sample, approximately 13% were seen once. Germline V gene data show CDR1 as GTSNPN and CDR2 as SVGIG (reference sequence). Trimming left V 2 bases short and J 4 bases short, with 5 bases between. The CDR3 runs 11 residues. The chain is built from TRBV30 and TRBJ1-1; D not certain. The specimen comprised PBMCs, sampled on the day of the yellow fever booster vaccination. The receptor's source is a man aged 25-40 years who received the YFV17D yellow fever vaccine. CDR3 bases: TGTGCCTGGAGTAAGAGCACTGAAGCTTTCTTT. Translation: CAWSKSTEAFF.